The 4 T cell receptor beta chains given below trace back to one sample, sequenced in a study of a mutant IDH1 vaccine in newly diagnosed glioma (dated by TCRdb to the early 2020s). What this sample's time point label stands for: baseline, week 1 (first vaccination visit). According to the study, the label for this sample's treatment or condition signals: pre-vaccination baseline after standard-of-care therapy. Library creation used the immunoSEQ multiplex PCR assay. TCRdb provides this immuneACCESS table in a form limited to in-frame rearrangements. Some clones are lacking; in checked studies, under half of them reflect an unresolved V gene, and why the rest are absent is not known. In this sample the table shows around 24,000 clones, 93% of which occur a single time. About 1.2% of the sample belongs to the ten largest clones. The specimen was PBMCs, collected from a glioma patient treated with radiotherapy, temozolomide or both. The origin of the receptors is a man aged 40-50 years with glioma.

This chain joins TRBV6-1 and TRBJ1-5; TRBD1 agrees at 7 bases. This CDR3 has 14 amino acids. CDR1 and CDR2 (germline): MNHNS, SASEGT. The ends lost 5 bases at V and 4 bases at J; junction bases unmatched: 5. CDR3 residues: CASSSRQGNQPQHF. The CDR3 DNA reads TGTGCCAGCAGTTCCAGACAGGGAAATCAGCCCCAGCATTTT.

The CDR3 reads CASSLGGQALGETQYF. The CDR3 nucleotides read TGTGCCAGCAGCTTAGGAGGACAGGCTCTGGGGGAGACCCAGTACTTC. V gene TRBV7-9 combines with J gene TRBJ2-5, with TRBD1 identical over 7 bases. CDR3 size: 16 residues. V dropped 1 base and J dropped 5; count of bases not matched to a gene: 10. Germline assignment: CDR1 SEHNR and CDR2 FQNEAQ (reference sequence).

The chain links TRBV7-3 to TRBJ2-3; 11 bases are shared with TRBD2. The CDR3 length is 16 residues. With V trimmed by 4 bases and J by 1 base, 4 bases remained unmatched. CDR1 and CDR2 (germline): SGHTA, FQGTGA. CDR3 sequence: CASSSSLAGGTDTQYF. The CDR3 DNA sequence: TGTGCCAGCAGCTCCTCACTAGCGGGGGGCACAGATACGCAGTATTTT.

V usage is TRBV6-6 and J usage is TRBJ1-2; no clear D gene. The germline V gene encodes CDR1 MNHNY and CDR2 SVGAGI (reference sequence). This CDR3 contains 12 residues. The V end lost 5 bases, the J end lost 8 bases, and 12 bases lay between the germline ends. The DNA of the CDR3 is TGTGCCAGCAGTACCGTTCTTGGGGGCTACACCTTC. Its protein is CASSTVLGGYTF.